This T cell receptor (beta chain) is drawn from a study of cytomegalovirus exposure and HLA in healthy donors. General study points: Earlier analysis found most TCR beta V segments productive about 90% or about 30% of the time. Analysis was carried out at a later point, and it linked a missense DCLRE1C variant to TCR beta V- and J-gene trimming.

This PCR relied on a set of 60 Vbeta primers and 13 Jbeta primers. Assay: immunoSEQ multiplex PCR; the TCRdb copy retains only in-frame clones and omits some. The data contain fewer than 55,000 clones, 70% to 85% of them singletons. Concerning this clone itself: Antigen unknown.

The CDR3 length is 17 residues. Material for sequencing was PBMCs. The rearrangement joins TRBV21-1 to TRBJ2-3; TRBD2 is the table's D call, not checked against the DNA. TRBV21-1 is assigned pseudogene status. The TCR originated in a woman between 50 and 59 years old in good health and CMV-seropositive. CDR3 residues: CASSKEERAGRSDTQYF. For the CDR3, the DNA is TGTGCCAGCAGCAAAGAGGAAAGGGCAGGGAGGTCAGATACGCAGTATTTT.